This TCR beta chain derives from a study of Graves' ophthalmopathy and Graves' hyperthyroidism. Patients were left out if they had other autoimmune diseases, uncontrolled infections, pregnancy or lactation. The authors amplified TCR beta CDR3 regions from RNA transcripts. The workflow started with a first-round RT-PCR run with HTBI primers and then moved on to a second-round multiplex PCR. TCRdb passed the multiplex PCR reads through MiXCR, listing each CDR3 protein once. Of hundreds of thousands of distinct CDR3 sequences listed, about a fifth are singletons. Sample: peripheral blood. The receptor was derived from a young woman with stable Graves' hyperthyroidism. Some clones in this sample may be carry-over from other donors' samples.

The CDR3 spells CASRIGQGADTQYF. CDR3 DNA: TGTGCCAGCAGAATAGGACAGGGGGCCGATACGCAGTATTTT. The chain carries TRBV28 and TRBJ2-3; 11 bases line up with TRBD1. In germline, CDR1 is MDHEN, CDR2 SYDVKM. The CDR3 totals 14 residues. After removal of 6 bases from V and 6 bases from J, the junction contained 5 bases not matched to a gene. The variable domain in full, with the rest retrieved from reference TRBV28 and TRBJ2-3, is DVKVTQSSRYLVKRTGEKVFLECVQDMDHENMFWYRQDPGLGLRLIYFSYDVKMKEKGDIPEGYSVSREKKERFSLILESASTNQTSMYLCASRIGQGADTQYFGPGTRLTVL.